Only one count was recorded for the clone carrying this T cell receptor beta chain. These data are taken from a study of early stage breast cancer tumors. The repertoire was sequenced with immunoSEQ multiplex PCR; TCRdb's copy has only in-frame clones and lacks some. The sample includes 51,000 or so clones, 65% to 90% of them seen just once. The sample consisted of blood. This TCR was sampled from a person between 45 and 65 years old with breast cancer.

This chain's CDR3 is CASSLGPRVRGTEAFF. CDR3 DNA sequence: TGCGCCAGCAGCTTGGGTCCGAGGGTGAGGGGCACTGAAGCTTTCTTT. The chain links TRBV5-1 to TRBJ1-1, with D tentatively TRBD1 (5 bases). CDR1 and CDR2 from the germline V gene are SGHRS and YFSETQ. The CDR3 totals 16 residues. Trimming shortened V by 0 bases and J by 4 bases, and 16 bases separated the two germline ends.